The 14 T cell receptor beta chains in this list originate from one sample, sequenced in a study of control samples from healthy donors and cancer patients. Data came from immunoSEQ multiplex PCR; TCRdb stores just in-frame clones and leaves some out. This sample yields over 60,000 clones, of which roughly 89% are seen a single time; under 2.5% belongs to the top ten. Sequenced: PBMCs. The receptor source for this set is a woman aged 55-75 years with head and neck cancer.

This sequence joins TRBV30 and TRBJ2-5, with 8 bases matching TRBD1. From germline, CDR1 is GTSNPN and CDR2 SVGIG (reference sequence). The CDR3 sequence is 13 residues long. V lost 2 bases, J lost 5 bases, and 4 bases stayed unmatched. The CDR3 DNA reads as TGTGCCTGGAGTTCAGGGGGCGGCGAGACCCAGTACTTC. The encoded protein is CAWSSGGGETQYF.

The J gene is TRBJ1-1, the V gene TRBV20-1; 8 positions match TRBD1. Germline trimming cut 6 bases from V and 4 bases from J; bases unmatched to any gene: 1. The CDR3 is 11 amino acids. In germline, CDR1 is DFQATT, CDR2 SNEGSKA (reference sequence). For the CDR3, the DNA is TGCAGTGCAACAGGGGGCACTGAAGCTTTCTTT. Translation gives CSATGGTEAFF.

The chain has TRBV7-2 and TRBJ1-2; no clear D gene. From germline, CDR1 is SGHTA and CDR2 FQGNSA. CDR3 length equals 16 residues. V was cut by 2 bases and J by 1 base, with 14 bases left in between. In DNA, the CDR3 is TGTGCCAGCAGCTTAACGCGGGTGGGAGGTAACTATGGCTACACCTTC. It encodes CASSLTRVGGNYGYTF.

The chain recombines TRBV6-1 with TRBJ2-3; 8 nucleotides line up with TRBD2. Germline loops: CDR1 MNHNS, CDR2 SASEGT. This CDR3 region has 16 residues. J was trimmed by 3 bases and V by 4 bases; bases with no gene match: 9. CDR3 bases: TGTGCCAGCAGTGGCACCAGCGGGAGAGTGACAGATACGCAGTATTTT. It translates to CASSGTSGRVTDTQYF.

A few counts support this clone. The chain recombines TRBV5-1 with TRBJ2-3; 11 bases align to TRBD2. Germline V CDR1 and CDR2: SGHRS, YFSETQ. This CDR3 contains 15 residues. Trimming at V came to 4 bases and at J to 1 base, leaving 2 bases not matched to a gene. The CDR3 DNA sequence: TGCGCCAGCAGCGAGGGACTAGCGGGCACAGATACGCAGTATTTT. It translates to CASSEGLAGTDTQYF.

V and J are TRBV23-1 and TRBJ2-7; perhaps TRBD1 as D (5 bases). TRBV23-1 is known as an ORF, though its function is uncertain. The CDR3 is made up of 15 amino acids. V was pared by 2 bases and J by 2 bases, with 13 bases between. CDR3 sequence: CASSQKCRVAYEQYF. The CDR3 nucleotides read TGCGCCAGCAGTCAAAAGTGCAGGGTAGCCTACGAGCAGTACTTC.

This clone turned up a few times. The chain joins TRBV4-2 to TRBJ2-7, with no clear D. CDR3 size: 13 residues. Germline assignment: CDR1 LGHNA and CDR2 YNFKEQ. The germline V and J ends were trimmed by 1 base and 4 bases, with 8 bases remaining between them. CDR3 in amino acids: CASSQGSVYEQYF. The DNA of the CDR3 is TGTGCCAGCAGCCAAGGTTCGGTTTACGAGCAGTACTTC.

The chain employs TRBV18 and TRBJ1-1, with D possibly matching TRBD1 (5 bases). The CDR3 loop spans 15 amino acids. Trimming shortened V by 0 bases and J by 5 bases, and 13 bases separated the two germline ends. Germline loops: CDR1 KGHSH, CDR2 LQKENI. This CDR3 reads CASSPPNGGGTEAFF. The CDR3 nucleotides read TGTGCCAGCTCACCACCAAACGGGGGGGGAACTGAAGCTTTCTTT.

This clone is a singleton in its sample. The CDR3 spells CATSRPLGGEMGGELFF. Here the CDR3 DNA reads TGTGCCACCAGCAGACCCCTGGGAGGGGAGATGGGCGGGGAGCTGTTTTTT. V is TRBV15 and J is TRBJ2-2, with 7 bases matching TRBD2. V dropped 2 bases and J dropped 7; count of bases not matched to a gene: 13. The CDR3 spans 17 residues. Germline values: CDR1 LNHNV, CDR2 YYDKDF (reference sequence).

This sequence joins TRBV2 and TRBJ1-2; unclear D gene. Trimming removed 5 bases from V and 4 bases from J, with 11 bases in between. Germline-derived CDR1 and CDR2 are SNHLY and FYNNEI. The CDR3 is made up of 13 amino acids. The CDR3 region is CASSRSESYGYTF. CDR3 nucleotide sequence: TGTGCCAGCAGTCGGTCGGAGAGCTATGGCTACACCTTC.

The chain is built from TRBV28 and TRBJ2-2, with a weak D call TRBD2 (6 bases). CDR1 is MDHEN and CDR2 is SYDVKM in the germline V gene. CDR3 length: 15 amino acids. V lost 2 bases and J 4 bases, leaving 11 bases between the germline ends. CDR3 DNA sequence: TGTGCCAGCAGTTTACCCCGGCGGGGCACCGGGGAGCTGTTTTTT. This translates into CASSLPRRGTGELFF.

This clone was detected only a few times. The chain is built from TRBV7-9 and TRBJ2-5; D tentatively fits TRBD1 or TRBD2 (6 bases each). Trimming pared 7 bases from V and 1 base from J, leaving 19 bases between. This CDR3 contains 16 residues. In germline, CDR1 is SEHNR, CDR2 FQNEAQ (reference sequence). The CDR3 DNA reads TGTGCCAGCACCTCCGGAGGGGGGAGAAGCCAAGAGACCCAGTACTTC. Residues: CASTSGGGRSQETQYF.

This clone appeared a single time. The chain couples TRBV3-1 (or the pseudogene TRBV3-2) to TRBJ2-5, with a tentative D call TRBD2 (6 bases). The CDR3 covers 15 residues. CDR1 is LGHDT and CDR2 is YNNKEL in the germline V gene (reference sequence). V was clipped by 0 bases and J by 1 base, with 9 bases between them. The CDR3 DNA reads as TGTGCCAGCAGCCAAGAGTCGGGGGTCCAAGAGACCCAGTACTTC. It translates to CASSQESGVQETQYF.

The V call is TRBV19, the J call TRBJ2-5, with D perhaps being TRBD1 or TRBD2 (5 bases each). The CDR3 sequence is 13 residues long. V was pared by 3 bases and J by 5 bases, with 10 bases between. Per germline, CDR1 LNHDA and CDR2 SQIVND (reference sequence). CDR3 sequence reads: CASSIRGLETQYF. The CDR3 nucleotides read TGTGCCAGTAGTATCCGGGGCCTGGAGACCCAGTACTTC.